These 5 T cell receptor beta chains originate from one sample sequenced in a study of blood T cell repertoires in COVID-19. The method was immunoSEQ multiplex PCR; TCRdb's version includes in-frame clones alone and lacks a portion of them. The sample carries over 250,000 clones, roughly nine tenths recorded once. Sequencing was done on a sample of PBMCs or T cells enriched from blood (not recorded which). The receptors originated from a woman aged 55-70 years who had recovered from COVID-19.

This clone was seen a few times. The chain recombines TRBV2 with TRBJ2-5, with 7 bases fitting TRBD2. Trimming removed 6 bases from V and 7 bases from J; junction bases left unmatched: 8. This CDR3 spans 13 amino acids. In germline, CDR1 is SNHLY, CDR2 FYNNEI. This CDR3 is CASSGEGRGTQYF. The CDR3 coding sequence is TGTGCCAGCAGCGGGGAGGGGAGGGGGACCCAGTACTTC.

The V and J genes are TRBV9 and TRBJ2-5; maybe TRBD1 (5 bases). The CDR3 has 15 residues. Trimming took off 2 bases at V and 1 base at J, with 12 bases between the two ends. Germline V gene data show CDR1 as SGDLS and CDR2 as YYNGEE. The CDR3 region is CASSVSSRVQETQYF. CDR3 coding DNA: TGTGCCAGCAGCGTTTCTTCCAGGGTCCAAGAGACCCAGTACTTC.

The CDR3 DNA follows: TGTGCCACCTCAAGAAGCGGGAGCACAGATACGCAGTATTTT. Protein: CATSRSGSTDTQYF. The chain carries TRBV19 and TRBJ2-3, with D possibly being TRBD2 (6 bases). Germline CDR1 is LNHDA and CDR2 is SQIVND (reference sequence). V gave up 10 bases and J gave up 0 bases, with 14 bases separating them. There are 14 residues in the CDR3.

This clone has just a few counts. The genes are TRBV12-3 or TRBV12-4 and TRBJ2-7; D ambiguous. CDR3 length equals 12 residues. Trimming cost V 7 bases and J 4 bases, with 11 bases left between them. CDR3 nucleotide sequence: TGTGCCAGCACCCTAGTCGGGTACGAGCAGTACTTC. Translating gives CASTLVGYEQYF.

CDR3 DNA: TGTGCCAGCAGCACGACAGGGCTGGGGCCCCAGCATTTT. Translating gives CASSTTGLGPQHF. The chain couples TRBV6-5 to TRBJ1-5; TRBD1 matches at 7 bases. The trim removed 6 bases at V and 9 bases at J, leaving 8 bases unmatched. CDR3 length: 13 amino acids. Germline values: CDR1 MNHEY, CDR2 SVGAGI.